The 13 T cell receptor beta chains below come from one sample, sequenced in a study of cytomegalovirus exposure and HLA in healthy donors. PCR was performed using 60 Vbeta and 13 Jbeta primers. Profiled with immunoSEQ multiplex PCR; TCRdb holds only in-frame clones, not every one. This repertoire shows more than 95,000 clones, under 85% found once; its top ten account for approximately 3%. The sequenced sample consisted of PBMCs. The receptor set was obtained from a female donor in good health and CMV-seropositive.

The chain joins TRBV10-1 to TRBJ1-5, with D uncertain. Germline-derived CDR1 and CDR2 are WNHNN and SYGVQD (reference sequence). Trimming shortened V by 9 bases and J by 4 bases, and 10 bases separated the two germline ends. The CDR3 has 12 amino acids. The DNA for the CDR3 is TGCGCCAGGGCGGAGAAGAATCAGCCCCAGCATTTT. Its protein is CARAEKNQPQHF.

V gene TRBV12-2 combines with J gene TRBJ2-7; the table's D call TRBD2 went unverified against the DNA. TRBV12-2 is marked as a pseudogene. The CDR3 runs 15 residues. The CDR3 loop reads CASRLRAGGPGEQYF. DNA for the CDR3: TGTGCAAGTCGCTTAAGAGCGGGAGGGCCGGGGGAGCAGTACTTC.

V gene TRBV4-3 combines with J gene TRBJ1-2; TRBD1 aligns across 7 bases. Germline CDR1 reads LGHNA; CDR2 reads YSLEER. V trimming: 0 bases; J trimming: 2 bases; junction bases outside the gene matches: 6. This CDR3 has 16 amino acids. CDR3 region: CASSQEGQASNYGYTF. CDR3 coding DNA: TGCGCCAGCAGCCAAGAAGGACAGGCGTCGAACTATGGCTACACCTTC.

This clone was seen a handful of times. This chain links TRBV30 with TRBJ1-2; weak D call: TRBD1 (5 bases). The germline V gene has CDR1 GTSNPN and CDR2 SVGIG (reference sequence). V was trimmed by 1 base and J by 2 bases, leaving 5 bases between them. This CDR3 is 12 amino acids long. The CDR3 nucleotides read TGTGCCTGGAGTGCAGGGAACTATGGCTACACCTTC. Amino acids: CAWSAGNYGYTF.

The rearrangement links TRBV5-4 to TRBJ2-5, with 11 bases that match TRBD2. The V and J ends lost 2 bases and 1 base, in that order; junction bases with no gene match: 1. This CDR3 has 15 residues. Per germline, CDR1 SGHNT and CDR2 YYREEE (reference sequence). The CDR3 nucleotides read TGTGCCAGCAGCTTTAGCGGGGGGGTCCAAGAGACCCAGTACTTC. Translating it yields CASSFSGGVQETQYF.

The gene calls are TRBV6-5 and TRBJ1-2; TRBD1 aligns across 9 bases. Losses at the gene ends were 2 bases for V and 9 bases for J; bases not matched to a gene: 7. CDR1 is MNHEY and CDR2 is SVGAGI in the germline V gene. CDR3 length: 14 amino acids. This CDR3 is CASSYDNRGLSYTF. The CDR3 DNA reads TGTGCCAGCAGTTACGACAACAGGGGGCTTAGCTACACCTTC.

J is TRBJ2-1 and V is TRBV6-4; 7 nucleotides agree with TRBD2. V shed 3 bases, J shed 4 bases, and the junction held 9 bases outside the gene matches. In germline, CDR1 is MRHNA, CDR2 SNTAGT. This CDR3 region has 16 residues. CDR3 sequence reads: CASSESGGGSYNEQFF. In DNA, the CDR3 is TGTGCCAGCAGTGAGTCAGGCGGGGGATCTTACAATGAGCAGTTCTTC.

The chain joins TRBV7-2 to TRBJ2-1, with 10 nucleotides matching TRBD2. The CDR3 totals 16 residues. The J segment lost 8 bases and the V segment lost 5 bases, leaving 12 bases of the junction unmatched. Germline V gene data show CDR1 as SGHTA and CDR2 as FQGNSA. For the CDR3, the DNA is TGTGCCAGCAGCACACCCGGGACTAGCGTATCTCATGAGCAGTTCTTC. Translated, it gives CASSTPGTSVSHEQFF. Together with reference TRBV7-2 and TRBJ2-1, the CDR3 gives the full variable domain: GAGVSQSPSNKVTEKGKDVELRCDPISGHTALYWYRQSLGQGLEFLIYFQGNSAPDKSGLPSDRFSAERTGGSVSTLTIQRTQQEDSAVYLCASSTPGTSVSHEQFFGPGTRLTVL.

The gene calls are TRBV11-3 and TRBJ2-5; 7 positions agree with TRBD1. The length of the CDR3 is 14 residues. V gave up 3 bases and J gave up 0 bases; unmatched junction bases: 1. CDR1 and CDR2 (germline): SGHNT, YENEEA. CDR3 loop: CASSFQGDQETQYF. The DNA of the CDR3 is TGTGCCAGCAGCTTCCAGGGGGACCAAGAGACCCAGTACTTC.

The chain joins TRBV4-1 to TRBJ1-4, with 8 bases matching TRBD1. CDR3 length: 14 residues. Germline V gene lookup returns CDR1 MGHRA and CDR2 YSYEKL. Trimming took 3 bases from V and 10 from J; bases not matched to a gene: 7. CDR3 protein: CASSHPDRVGKLFF. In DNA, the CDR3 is TGCGCCAGCAGCCACCCGGACAGGGTTGGAAAACTGTTTTTT.

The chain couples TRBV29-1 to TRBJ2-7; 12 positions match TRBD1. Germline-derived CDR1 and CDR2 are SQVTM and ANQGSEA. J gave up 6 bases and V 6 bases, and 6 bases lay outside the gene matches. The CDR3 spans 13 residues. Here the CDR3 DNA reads TGCAGCGTACGGGACAGGGGGCTCGGCGAGCAGTACTTC. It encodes CSVRDRGLGEQYF.

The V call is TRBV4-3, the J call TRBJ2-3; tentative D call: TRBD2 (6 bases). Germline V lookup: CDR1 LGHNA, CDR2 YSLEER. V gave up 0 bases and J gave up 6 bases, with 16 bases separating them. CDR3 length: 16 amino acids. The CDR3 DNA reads TGCGCCAGCAGCCAAGATCCATCCGGGAGTTCGGATACGCAGTATTTT. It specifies CASSQDPSGSSDTQYF.

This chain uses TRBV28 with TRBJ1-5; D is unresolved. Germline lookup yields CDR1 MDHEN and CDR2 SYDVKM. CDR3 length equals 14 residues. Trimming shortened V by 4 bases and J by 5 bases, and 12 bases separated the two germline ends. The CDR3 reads CASSSPYRDQPQHF. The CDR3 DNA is TGTGCCAGCAGTTCCCCGTATCGTGATCAGCCCCAGCATTTT.